The 15 T cell receptor beta chains presented below share a single source sample, sequenced in a study of blood T cell repertoires in COVID-19 (dated by TCRdb to the early 2020s). Libraries were made using the immunoSEQ multiplex PCR assay. TCRdb re-hosts the immuneACCESS table, in-frame sequences only. Its copies lack some clones; in the studies checked, an unresolved V gene accounts for under half of them, and the cause for the rest is not known. The sample has roughly 330,000 clones on record, around 82% of them singletons. The leading ten clones occupy roughly 1.1% of the sample. What was sequenced was peripheral blood. All receptors derive from a woman in her forties or fifties with acute or convalescent COVID-19.

The chain links TRBV4-3 to TRBJ2-5; D ambiguous. This CDR3 has 15 residues. The germline V gene has CDR1 LGHNA and CDR2 YSLEER. V lost 1 base to trimming and J lost 5 bases, with 14 bases between them. CDR3 sequence: CASSQVWRREETQYF. DNA for the CDR3: TGCGCCAGCAGCCAAGTGTGGCGGCGCGAGGAGACCCAGTACTTC.

This clone was observed a handful of times. The rearrangement joins TRBV2 to TRBJ2-1, with 8 bases that match TRBD2. J lost 6 bases, V lost 5 bases, and 3 bases had no gene match. Germline values: CDR1 SNHLY, CDR2 FYNNEI. The CDR3 is 13 residues long. The chain's CDR3 is CASSYGTSNEQFF. Written as DNA, the CDR3 is TGTGCCAGCAGTTACGGGACTAGCAATGAGCAGTTCTTC.

The rearrangement links TRBV6-5 to TRBJ2-1, with 11 bases matching TRBD2. This CDR3 contains 15 residues. Trimming at V came to 6 bases and at J to 4 bases, leaving 5 bases not matched to a gene. Germline values: CDR1 MNHEY, CDR2 SVGAGI. The CDR3 sequence is CASRTGTSGYNEQFF. In DNA, the CDR3 is TGTGCCAGCAGAACCGGGACTAGCGGATACAATGAGCAGTTCTTC.

The genes are TRBV6-5 and TRBJ2-1, with 8 bases lining up with TRBD1. The CDR3 is made up of 14 amino acids. The trim removed 5 bases at V and 7 bases at J, leaving 7 bases unmatched. Germline V gives CDR1 MNHEY, CDR2 SVGAGI. The CDR3, as DNA: TGTGCCAGCAGTCGGACAGGGACGGAGAATGAGCAGTTCTTC. Its protein product is CASSRTGTENEQFF.

This chain joins TRBV5-1 and TRBJ2-5, with 10 bases identical to TRBD1. The junction had 7 bases not matched to a gene; V was cut back by 4 bases and J by 1 base. This CDR3 region has 16 residues. Germline V lookup: CDR1 SGHRS, CDR2 YFSETQ. CDR3 nucleotides: TGCGCCAGCAGCCGCGGACAGGGGGTCCTCCAAGAGACCCAGTACTTC. This codes for CASSRGQGVLQETQYF.

The genes are TRBV2 and TRBJ1-2; D is unclear. From germline, CDR1 is SNHLY and CDR2 FYNNEI. There are 11 residues in the CDR3. V dropped 6 bases and J dropped 4 bases, with 6 bases sitting between them. The CDR3 sequence is CASSYFYGYTF. The DNA for the CDR3 is TGTGCCAGCAGCTATTTCTATGGCTACACCTTC.

This clone has only one observation. The chain uses TRBV12-3 or TRBV12-4 and TRBJ2-1; TRBD1 might be the D (5 bases). Trimming took off 5 bases at V and 10 bases at J, with 15 bases between the two ends. There are 13 residues in the CDR3. CDR3 sequence: CASSENQGDEQFF. The CDR3 coding sequence is TGTGCCAGCAGTGAAAACCAGGGTGACGAGCAGTTCTTC.

This clone has just a few counts. This same CDR3 is encoded by further DNA sequences in the sample. This sequence joins TRBV7-9 and TRBJ2-7, with D possibly matching TRBD1 (6 bases). Trimming shortened V by 2 bases and J by 1 base, and 6 bases separated the two germline ends. The CDR3 spans 13 residues. Per germline, CDR1 SEHNR and CDR2 FQNEAQ (reference sequence). The CDR3, as DNA: TGTGCCAGCAGCTTAAGGGGGTCCTACGAGCAGTACGTC. It yields the protein CASSLRGSYEQYV.

The V gene is TRBV19, the J gene TRBJ2-7; 7 positions agree with TRBD1. Trimming cost V 3 bases and J 6 bases; bases outside gene matches: 5. CDR1 is LNHDA, CDR2 SQIVND, per germline (reference sequence). The length of the CDR3 is 13 residues. The CDR3 loop reads CASSMGRGLEQYF. The CDR3 DNA is TGTGCCAGTAGTATGGGTAGGGGGCTCGAGCAGTACTTC.

The chain joins TRBV5-6 to TRBJ2-3; perhaps TRBD2 as D (5 bases). Germline V gene lookup returns CDR1 SGHDT and CDR2 YYEEEE. The V and J ends lost 1 base and 4 bases respectively, with 10 bases between them. This CDR3 has 14 amino acids. The CDR3 region has the DNA TGTGCCAGCAGCTTGTACGGGAATGCAGATACGCAGTATTTT. This codes for CASSLYGNADTQYF.

This sequence joins TRBV7-2 and TRBJ1-5; unclear D gene. The CDR3 length is 14 residues. Trimming stripped 3 bases from V and 7 bases from J, with 13 bases between. Germline V gene sequence: CDR1 SGHTA, CDR2 FQGNSA. The CDR3 here is CASSFGGPEQPQHF. The DNA of the CDR3 is TGTGCCAGCAGCTTTGGAGGTCCTGAGCAGCCCCAGCATTTT.

This sequence joins TRBV12-5 and TRBJ2-5; possibly TRBD2 for D (6 bases). The V end lost 4 bases, the J end lost 0 bases, and 9 bases lay between the germline ends. The CDR3 has 14 residues. CDR1 and CDR2 from the germline V gene are LGHNT and FRNRAP. In nucleotides, the CDR3 is TGTGCTAGTGGTTGGGACTCCCACCAAGAGACCCAGTACTTC. It encodes CASGWDSHQETQYF.

This rearrangement joins TRBV5-6 to TRBJ2-2, with 13 bases lining up with TRBD2. Germline V gene lookup returns CDR1 SGHDT and CDR2 YYEEEE. The CDR3 length is 16 residues. J was trimmed by 8 bases and V by 3 bases; bases with no gene match: 7. In nucleotides, the CDR3 is TGTGCCAGCAGCTCGGGGACTAGCGGGACATCGGGGGAGCTGTTTTTT. It is translated as CASSSGTSGTSGELFF. Full variable domain (rest looked up from reference TRBV5-6 and TRBJ2-2): DAGVTQSPTHLIKTRGQQVTLRCSPKSGHDTVSWYQQALGQGPQFIFQYYEEEERQRGNFPDRFSGHQFPNYSSELNVNALLLGDSALYLCASSSGTSGTSGELFFGEGSRLTVL.

The genes are TRBV4-3 and TRBJ2-2; TRBD1 aligns across 7 bases. With V trimmed by 6 bases and J by 0 bases, 7 bases remained unmatched. CDR1 is LGHNA and CDR2 is YSLEER in the germline V gene. The CDR3 spans 16 residues. The CDR3 DNA sequence: TGCGCCAGCAGTTTTAACAGGGGCCCGAACACCGGGGAGCTGTTTTTT. Translating it yields CASSFNRGPNTGELFF.

The chain combines TRBV18 with TRBJ2-5; possibly TRBD1 for D (5 bases). The CDR3 runs 14 residues. Germline CDR1 is KGHSH and CDR2 is LQKENI. Trimming took 4 bases from V and 1 from J, leaving 10 bases between them. As DNA, the CDR3 is TGTGCCAGCTCACTCCGACAGATCCAAGAGACCCAGTACTTC. Its translation: CASSLRQIQETQYF.